This T cell receptor (beta chain) was profiled in a study of cytotoxic CD8 clonotypes in ibrutinib-treated CLL. Concerning this clone itself: The antigen is not known.

Some clones are missing from TCRdb's copy, which holds only in-frame ones; the method was immunoSEQ multiplex PCR. The sample shows some 200,000 clones, about 75% of them seen only once. The CDR3 runs 14 residues. Germline lookup yields CDR1 GTSNPN and CDR2 SVGIG (reference sequence). Germline trimming cut 4 bases from V and 7 bases from J; bases unmatched to any gene: 10. Notes on the study in general: Clonality rose at ibrutinib response and fell back toward baseline at progression. Clonality correlated strongly with circulating CD8+ T cells and exceeded age-matched healthy donors at baseline. Progressing and sustained-remission patients had different sampling times.

This sequence joins TRBV30 and TRBJ1-5; TRBD1 matches 7 bases. Sequenced material: PBMCs, taken after 12 months of ibrutinib treatment. This sequence was found in a human donor with chronic lymphocytic leukemia. The CDR3 DNA is TGTGCCTGGAATTTCACCCGAGGGGGCCAGCCCCAGCATTTT. Its translation is CAWNFTRGGQPQHF.